This note documents a single T cell receptor (beta chain) sequence. Sequenced by immunoSEQ multiplex PCR; TCRdb stores in-frame clones only, minus some. The data show approximately 260,000 clones, with around 85% seen just once and about 10% held by the top ten. These data belong to a study of blood T cell repertoires in COVID-19. Overall study context: Acute and convalescent COVID-19 samples came from the United States, Italy and Spain. T cells, B-cell-depleted T cells, or PBMCs supplied cDNA or gDNA.

Germline values: CDR1 LNHDA, CDR2 SQIVND (reference sequence). The CDR3 consists of 17 residues. V was clipped by 2 bases and J by 0 bases, with 14 bases between them. The gene calls are TRBV19 and TRBJ1-3; unclear D gene. The origin of this receptor is a woman in her 70s with acute or convalescent COVID-19. Sequenced input: peripheral blood. CDR3 residues: CASSISPRSLSGNTIYF. CDR3 in DNA: TGTGCCAGTAGTATATCTCCGCGTAGCCTCTCTGGAAACACCATATATTTT.